A selection of T cell receptor beta chains follows, all from one sample in a study of OX40 agonist ivuxolimab in advanced cancers. The assay was immunoSEQ multiplex PCR, and TCRdb's table has in-frame clones only and misses some. The table has 44,000 or so clones, more than 65% seen once. The sequencing used CD4+ or CD8+ T cells sorted from blood, collected in a trial of the OX40 agonist ivuxolimab. These receptors were taken from an adult with an advanced solid tumor such as melanoma, head and neck, liver or kidney cancer. Both conserved end residues are part of each CDR3. The D gene is left open where the match is weak. Clone size is given for some rows only: seen once, a few or many times, or a class if the clone is expanded.

>TRBJ2-3|.|TRBV5-4|.
CASSLGHTDTQYF
TGTGCCAGCAGCTTGGGACACACAGATACGCAGTATTTT
>TRBJ2-2|TRBD2|TRBV9|.
CASSVAGGRTGELFF
TGTGCCAGCAGCGTCGCGGGGGGACGCACCGGGGAGCTGTTTTTT
>TRBJ2-7|TRBD1|TRBV18|.
CASSPNRGANEQYF
TGTGCCAGCTCACCTAACAGGGGGGCCAACGAGCAGTACTTC
>TRBJ1-1|TRBD1|TRBV6-6|.
CASSYAGQGATEAFF
TGTGCCAGCAGTTACGCGGGACAGGGAGCCACTGAAGCTTTCTTT
>TRBJ2-6|TRBD2|TRBV4-3|.
CASSQGMGGMASGANVLTF
TGCGCCAGCAGCCAAGGGATGGGAGGGATGGCCTCTGGGGCCAACGTCCTGACTTTC
>TRBJ1-6|.|TRBV4-1|few
CASSQDQGTHNSPLHF
TGCGCCAGCAGCCAGGACCAGGGGACCCATAATTCACCCCTCCACTTT
>TRBJ1-4|TRBD1|TRBV7-9|medium-sized
CASSVTGVVEEKLFF
TGTGCCAGCAGCGTAACAGGGGTAGTGGAGGAAAAACTGTTTTTT
>TRBJ2-1|.|TRBV6-6|.
CASSPTTANEQFF
TGTGCCAGCAGCCCGACGACAGCTAATGAGCAGTTCTTC
>TRBJ2-1|TRBD2|TRBV7-9|.
CASLTSGRANEQFF
TGTGCCAGTCTGACTAGCGGGAGGGCCAATGAGCAGTTCTTC
>TRBJ1-2|.|TRBV19|.
CASSPPGANYGYTF
TGTGCCAGTAGCCCCCCAGGAGCTAACTATGGCTACACCTTC
>TRBJ1-5|.|TRBV7-9|.
CASSLQGKDQPQHF
TGTGCCAGCAGCCTTCAGGGCAAGGATCAGCCCCAGCATTTT
>TRBJ1-1|.|TRBV7-9|.
CASSWNMNTEAFF
TGTGCCAGCAGCTGGAATATGAACACTGAAGCTTTCTTT
>TRBJ1-5|.|TRBV2|.
CASSRVAQPQHF
TGTGCCAGCAGCCGGGTTGCGCAGCCCCAGCATTTT
>TRBJ2-7|TRBD1|TRBV27|.
CASSITGTVTYEQYF
TGTGCCAGCAGTATTACCGGGACAGTCACCTACGAGCAGTACTTC
>TRBJ1-4|TRBD1|TRBV7-9|.
CASSDRDRGVEKLFF
TGTGCCAGCAGCGACAGGGACAGGGGCGTTGAAAAACTGTTTTTT
>TRBJ1-2|TRBD1|TRBV6-5|once
CASSWTGEEGYTF
TGTGCCAGCAGCTGGACAGGGGAGGAAGGCTACACCTTC
>TRBJ1-2|.|TRBV5-5|.
CASSLGPDSGGYTF
TGTGCCAGCAGCCTCGGACCAGATAGTGGCGGCTACACCTTC
>TRBJ2-3|.|TRBV25-1|.
CASSESEGDTQYF
TGTGCCAGCAGTGAATCCGAGGGAGATACGCAGTATTTT
>TRBJ2-3|.|TRBV30|once
CAWREGWDRTDTQYF
TGTGCCTGGAGGGAGGGGTGGGATAGGACAGATACGCAGTATTTT
>TRBJ2-5|.|TRBV28|.
CASTSGTWGETQYF
TGTGCCAGCACCTCCGGGACGTGGGGCGAGACCCAGTACTTC